Listed here are 10 T cell receptor beta chains from one sample, sequenced in a study of T cells in Graves' hyperthyroidism and ophthalmopathy. Using RNA transcripts as the source, TCR beta CDR3 regions were amplified. The HTBI primer set served for first-round RT-PCR of the TCR CDR3. TCRdb reprocessed the multiplex PCR reads with MiXCR, giving one entry per CDR3 protein. This sample has some 460,000 distinct CDR3 sequences; 15% to 19% occur once, and the top ten carry around 14%. Sequenced input: blood. The receptors stem from a young woman with Graves' hyperthyroidism.

This chain links TRBV2 with TRBJ2-2; D is perhaps TRBD1 (6 bases). The ends were cut back, 6 bases at V and 5 bases at J, with 10 bases in the middle. CDR1 and CDR2 from the germline V gene are SNHLY and FYNNEI. The length of the CDR3 is 13 residues. Here the CDR3 reads CASRQRGTGELFF. CDR3 nucleotide sequence: TGTGCCAGCAGGCAAAGGGGGACCGGGGAGCTGTTTTTT. The complete variable domain, with remaining parts taken from reference TRBV2 and TRBJ2-2, reads EPEVTQTPSHQVTQMGQEVILRCVPISNHLYFYWYRQILGQKVEFLVSFYNNEISEKSEIFDDQFSVERPDGSNFTLKIRSTKLEDSAMYFCASRQRGTGELFFGEGSRLTVL.

This clonotype was recorded a few times. The rearrangement uses TRBV27 and TRBJ1-2, with D perhaps TRBD1 (5 bases). This CDR3 region has 14 residues. Germline V CDR1 and CDR2: MNHEY, SMNVEV (reference sequence). V lost 0 bases, J lost 0 bases, and 5 bases lay in between. This chain's CDR3 is CASSLSTANYGYTF. CDR3 bases: TGTGCCAGCAGTTTATCGACAGCTAACTATGGCTACACCTTC.

This chain links TRBV7-2 with TRBJ2-5, with 8 bases lining up with TRBD2. Germline V gene data show CDR1 as SGHTA and CDR2 as FQGNSA. The CDR3 contains 13 residues. Germline trimming cut 7 bases from V and 4 bases from J; bases unmatched to any gene: 5. CDR3 loop: CASTGGGPETQYF. The CDR3 nucleotides read TGTGCCAGCACCGGGGGGGGCCCAGAGACCCAGTACTTC.

This chain joins TRBV5-4 and TRBJ2-5, with 7 positions matching TRBD2. Germline V gives CDR1 SGHNT, CDR2 YYREEE (reference sequence). J lost 4 bases, V lost 2 bases, and 8 bases had no gene match. The CDR3 consists of 15 residues. CDR3 DNA: TGTGCCAGCAGCTTATCCGGGGACTACGGAGAGACCCAGTACTTC. It codes for CASSLSGDYGETQYF.

In this sample, this clonotype turned up a few times. The chain carries TRBV12-3 or TRBV12-4 and TRBJ1-2; D is undetermined. The CDR3 length is 15 residues. V gave up 2 bases and J gave up 3 bases, with 13 bases separating them. CDR3 coding DNA: TGTGCCAGCAGTTTAACGGCAGAGTCCTACTATGGCTACACCTTC. This gives the protein CASSLTAESYYGYTF.

This clonotype was detected only a few times. The rearrangement joins TRBV7-9 to TRBJ1-4; no firm D call. Germline values: CDR1 SEHNR, CDR2 FQNEAQ (reference sequence). The V end lost 5 bases, the J end lost 4 bases, and 20 bases lay between the germline ends. This CDR3 comprises 17 residues. The CDR3 nucleotides are TGTGCCAGCAGCCCCCCTGGGCCCCTCAAAAATAATGAAAAACTGTTTTTT. It encodes CASSPPGPLKNNEKLFF. The variable domain in full, completed from reference TRBV7-9 and TRBJ1-4, reads DTGVSQNPRHKITKRGQNVTFRCDPISEHNRLYWYRQTLGQGPEFLTYFQNEAQLEKSRLLSDRFSAERPKGSFSTLEIQRTEQGDSAMYLCASSPPGPLKNNEKLFFGSGTQLSVL.

This clonotype was detected many times. This chain connects TRBV6-2 or TRBV6-3 to TRBJ1-6, with 9 bases that match TRBD1. V gave up 6 bases and J gave up 9 bases; unmatched junction bases: 12. Germline assignment: CDR1 MNHEY and CDR2 SVGEGT. The CDR3 contains 16 residues. The CDR3 DNA reads TGTGCCAGCAGGAGGGACAGGGAAGGCGTTGGTTCACCCCTCCACTTT. Protein sequence: CASRRDREGVGSPLHF.

This clonotype has at least ten counts. This rearrangement joins TRBV27 to TRBJ1-1; D might be TRBD1 (5 bases). CDR1 is MNHEY, CDR2 SMNVEV, per germline (reference sequence). Trimming removed 1 base at V and 4 bases at J, with 16 bases between. The CDR3 runs to 16 residues. CDR3: CASSLYAASGVTEAFF. CDR3 DNA sequence: TGTGCCAGCAGTTTATATGCGGCCTCGGGGGTCACTGAAGCTTTCTTT.

This clonotype was seen only a few times. The chain employs TRBV5-8 and TRBJ1-5; TRBD1 matches at 11 bases. With 2 bases clipped from V and 7 bases from J, the junction kept 14 bases outside the gene matches. CDR3 length equals 18 residues. Germline loops: CDR1 SGHTS, CDR2 YDEGEE. CDR3 residues: CASSFYTRTGGRGQPQHF. The DNA for the CDR3 is TGTGCCAGCAGCTTCTATACCCGGACAGGGGGCAGGGGACAGCCCCAGCATTTT.

This clonotype was counted many times. CDR3 sequence reads: CASSYRDGSYEQYF. CDR3 in DNA: TGTGCCAGCAGCTACCGGGACGGCTCCTACGAGCAGTACTTC. The V call is TRBV7-2, the J call TRBJ2-7; D assignment may be TRBD1 or TRBD2 (5 bases each). Germline V lookup: CDR1 SGHTA, CDR2 FQGNSA. The CDR3 has 14 residues. The ends were cut back, 4 bases at V and 0 bases at J, with 10 bases in the middle. Complete variable domain (other parts from reference TRBV7-2 and TRBJ2-7): GAGVSQSPSNKVTEKGKDVELRCDPISGHTALYWYRQSLGQGLEFLIYFQGNSAPDKSGLPSDRFSAERTGGSVSTLTIQRTQQEDSAVYLCASSYRDGSYEQYFGPGTRLTVT.